This is a list of T cell receptor beta chains from one sample in a study of metastatic and nonmetastatic thyroid tumors. TCRdb used MiXCR to call clones anew from the PCR reads. The repertoire has about 15,000 clones, 20% to 30% of them found once; the top ten carry roughly 12%. Material for sequencing was tumor tissue. Receptors were obtained from a female donor with papillary thyroid cancer or a benign thyroid nodule (not recorded which). Some clones in this sample may be carry-over from other donors' samples. Both conserved end residues are part of each CDR3. Fields, in order: CDR3 protein, CDR3 DNA, clone size, J gene, D gene, V gene. The D gene is left open where the match is weak. Clone size is shown for a subset of rows, as once, few, many or a class of expanded clone.

CASSLEAVNTEAFF,TGTGCCAGCAGCTTAGAGGCAGTGAACACTGAAGCTTTCTTT,once,TRBJ1-1,NA,TRBV7-6
CASSLVAGILSGTDTQYF,TGTGCCAGCAGCTTAGTGGCGGGAATTCTCTCGGGGACAGATACGCAGTATTTT,many,TRBJ2-3,NA,TRBV7-6
CASSHPEYYGYTF,TGTGCCAGTAGTCATCCAGAATACTATGGCTACACCTTC,many,TRBJ1-2,NA,TRBV28
CASSSILEGADNKYF,TGTGCCAGCAGTTCGATACTAGAGGGCGCCGATAACAAGTACTTC,few,TRBJ2-5,NA,TRBV27
CASKSASSATYEQYF,TGTGCCAGCAAGTCCGCGTCATCAGCGACCTACGAGCAGTACTTC,NA,TRBJ2-7,NA,TRBV4-2
CASSKQGALGYTF,TGTGCCAGCAGCAAACAGGGGGCGTTAGGCTACACCTTC,NA,TRBJ1-2,TRBD1,TRBV28
CASSSVGLAGDTDTQYF,TGTGCCAGCAGCTCCGTGGGACTAGCGGGGGACACAGATACGCAGTATTTT,many,TRBJ2-3,TRBD2,TRBV7-9
CASSLPGSNEQYF,TGTGCCAGCAGTTTGCCGGGCTCGAACGAGCAGTACTTC,medium-sized,TRBJ2-7,NA,TRBV27
CSETGINNEQFF,TGCAGCGAAACCGGGATCAACAATGAGCAGTTCTTC,many,TRBJ2-1,NA,TRBV29-1
CAFTSGNYEQYF,TGTGCCTTTACTAGCGGGAACTACGAGCAGTACTTC,NA,TRBJ2-7,TRBD2,TRBV30
CASSPYIQGSGNTIYF,TGTGCCAGCAGTCCCTACATTCAGGGGTCTGGAAACACCATATATTTT,few,TRBJ1-3,NA,TRBV6-1
CASTSYHRNNEQFF,TGTGCCAGCACCTCGTACCACAGGAACAATGAGCAGTTCTTC,NA,TRBJ2-1,NA,TRBV6-1
CASSRYIQGANGYTF,TGTGCCAGCAGCCGATACATTCAGGGGGCGAATGGCTACACCTTC,NA,TRBJ1-2,TRBD1,TRBV3-1
CASNAPGVPKNIRYF,TGTGCCAGTAACGCACCAGGGGTACCCAAAAACATTCGGTACTTC,NA,TRBJ2-4,NA,TRBV19
CASSLGWTSGSGELFF,TGTGCCAGCAGTTTAGGTTGGACTAGCGGGAGTGGGGAGCTGTTTTTT,few,TRBJ2-2,TRBD2,TRBV12-3/TRBV12-4
CASSTRTGTTNQPQHF,TGTGCCAGTAGTACGAGGACAGGGACAACAAATCAGCCCCAGCATTTT,many,TRBJ1-5,TRBD1,TRBV19
CASSLEGRGGHEQYF,TGCGCCAGCAGCTTGGAAGGCCGGGGAGGACACGAGCAGTACTTC,medium-sized,TRBJ2-7,NA,TRBV5-1
CSARDGYSYEQYF,TGCAGTGCTAGGGACGGCTACTCCTACGAGCAGTACTTC,NA,TRBJ2-7,NA,TRBV20-1
CASSQERGTQYEQYF,TGCGCCAGCAGCCAAGAACGCGGGACACAATACGAGCAGTACTTC,NA,TRBJ2-7,NA,TRBV4-1
CASSPLAGRTEAFF,TGTGCCAGCAGCCCCCTCGCAGGGCGCACTGAAGCTTTCTTT,NA,TRBJ1-1,NA,TRBV11-2
CASSVGTNYGYTF,TGTGCCAGCAGCGTAGGGACTAACTATGGCTACACCTTC,NA,TRBJ1-2,NA,TRBV9
CASSYSTTGGFYEQYF,TGTGCCAGCAGTTACTCAACGACAGGGGGATTCTACGAGCAGTACTTC,medium-sized,TRBJ2-7,TRBD1,TRBV6-6
CASSTGTTSPLHF,TGCGCCAGCAGCACCGGGACAACTTCACCCCTCCACTTT,NA,TRBJ1-6,NA,TRBV5-1
CASSVDGTSGGETQYF,TGTGCCAGCAGCGTAGATGGGACTAGCGGGGGAGAGACCCAGTACTTC,many,TRBJ2-5,TRBD2,TRBV9
CSAPRDRLYGEQFF,TGCAGTGCTCCCCGGGACAGACTGTACGGGGAGCAGTTCTTC,many,TRBJ2-1,TRBD1,TRBV20-1
CASSEGNYNEQFF,TGTGCCAGCAGTGAAGGCAACTACAATGAGCAGTTCTTC,many,TRBJ2-1,NA,TRBV2
CASSQEGLQGYTIYF,TGCGCCAGCAGCCAAGAAGGGTTACAGGGTTACACCATATATTTT,NA,TRBJ1-3,NA,TRBV4-1
CASSQVNAYEQYF,TGTGCCAGCAGCCAAGTAAACGCCTACGAGCAGTACTTC,medium-sized,TRBJ2-7,NA,TRBV3-1
CAIERAGGWGTEAFF,TGTGCCATCGAGAGGGCAGGGGGCTGGGGCACTGAAGCTTTCTTT,many,TRBJ1-1,TRBD1,TRBV6-1
CASSSHGANTEAFF,TGCGCCAGCAGCTCTCATGGAGCGAACACTGAAGCTTTCTTT,NA,TRBJ1-1,NA,TRBV5-1
CASIVNTEAFF,TGTGCCAGCATAGTGAACACTGAAGCTTTCTTT,few,TRBJ1-1,NA,TRBV28
CASSRDGNYGYTF,TGTGCCAGCAGTCGCGACGGGAACTATGGCTACACCTTC,NA,TRBJ1-2,NA,TRBV6-1
CASSQVTGEGYGYTF,TGTGCCAGCAGCCAAGTGACGGGGGAGGGGTATGGCTACACCTTC,NA,TRBJ1-2,NA,TRBV9